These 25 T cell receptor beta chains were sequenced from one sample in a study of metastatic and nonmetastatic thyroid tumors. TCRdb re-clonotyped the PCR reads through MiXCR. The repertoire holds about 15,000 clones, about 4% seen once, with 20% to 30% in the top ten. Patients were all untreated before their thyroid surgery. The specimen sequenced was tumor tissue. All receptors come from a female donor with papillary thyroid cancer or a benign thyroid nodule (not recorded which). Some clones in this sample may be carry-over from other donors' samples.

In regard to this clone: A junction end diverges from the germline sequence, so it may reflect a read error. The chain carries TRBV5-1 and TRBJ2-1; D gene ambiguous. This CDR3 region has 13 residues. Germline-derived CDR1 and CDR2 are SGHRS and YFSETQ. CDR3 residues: CASSLDVYNEQFF. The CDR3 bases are TGCGCCAGCAGCTTGGACGTATACAATGAGCAGTTCTTT. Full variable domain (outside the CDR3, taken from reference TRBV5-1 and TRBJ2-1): KAGVTQTPRYLIKTRGQQVTLSCSPISGHRSVSWYQQTPGQGLQFLFEYFSETQRNKGNFPGRFSGRQFSNSRSEMNVSTLELGDSALYLCASSLDVYNEQFFGPGTRLTVL.

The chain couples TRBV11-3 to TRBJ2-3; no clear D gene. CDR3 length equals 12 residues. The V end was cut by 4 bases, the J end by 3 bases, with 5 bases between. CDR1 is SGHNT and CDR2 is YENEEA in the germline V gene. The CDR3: CASSSGTDTQYF. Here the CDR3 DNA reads TGTGCCAGCAGCTCCGGTACAGATACGCAGTATTTT.

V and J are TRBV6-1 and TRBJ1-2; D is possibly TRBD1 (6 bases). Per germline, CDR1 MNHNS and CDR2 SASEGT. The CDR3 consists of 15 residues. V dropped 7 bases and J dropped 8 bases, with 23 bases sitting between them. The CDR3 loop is CASTAGTPLTGGYTF. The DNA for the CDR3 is TGTGCCAGCACTGCCGGGACACCCCTGACGGGAGGCTACACCTTC.

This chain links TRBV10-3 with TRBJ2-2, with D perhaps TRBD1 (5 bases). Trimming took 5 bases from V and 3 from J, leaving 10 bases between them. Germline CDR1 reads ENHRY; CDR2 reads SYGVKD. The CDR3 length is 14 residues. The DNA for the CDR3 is TGTGCCATCAGTAAGGGGCGCGACACCGGGGAGCTGTTTTTT. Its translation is CAISKGRDTGELFF.

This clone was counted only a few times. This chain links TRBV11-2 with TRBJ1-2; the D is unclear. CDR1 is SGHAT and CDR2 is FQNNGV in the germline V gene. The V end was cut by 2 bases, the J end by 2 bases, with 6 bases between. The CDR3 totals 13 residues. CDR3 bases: TGTGCCAGCAGCTTAACGACAAACTATGGCTACACCTTC. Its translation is CASSLTTNYGYTF.

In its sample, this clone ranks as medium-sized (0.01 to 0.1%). The CDR3 sequence: CSASPLADRYNEQFF. In DNA form, the CDR3 reads TGCAGTGCTAGTCCTCTAGCGGACCGCTACAATGAGCAGTTCTTC. The rearrangement links TRBV20-1 to TRBJ2-1, with 7 bases fitting TRBD2. V lost 3 bases, J lost 3 bases, and 8 bases stayed unmatched. The CDR3 loop spans 15 amino acids. Per germline, CDR1 DFQATT and CDR2 SNEGSKA (reference sequence).

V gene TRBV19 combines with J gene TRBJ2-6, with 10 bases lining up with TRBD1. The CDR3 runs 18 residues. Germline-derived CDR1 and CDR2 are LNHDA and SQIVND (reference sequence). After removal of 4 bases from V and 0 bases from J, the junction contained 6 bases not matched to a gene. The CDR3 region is CASSKRDRGPSGANVLTF. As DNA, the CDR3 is TGTGCCAGTAGTAAGCGGGACAGGGGCCCCTCTGGGGCCAACGTCCTGACTTTC. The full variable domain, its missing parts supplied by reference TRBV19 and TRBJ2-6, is DGGITQSPKYLFRKEGQNVTLSCEQNLNHDAMYWYRQDPGQGLRLIYYSQIVNDFQKGDIAEGYSVSREKKESFPLTVTSAQKNPTAFYLCASSKRDRGPSGANVLTFGAGSRLTVL.

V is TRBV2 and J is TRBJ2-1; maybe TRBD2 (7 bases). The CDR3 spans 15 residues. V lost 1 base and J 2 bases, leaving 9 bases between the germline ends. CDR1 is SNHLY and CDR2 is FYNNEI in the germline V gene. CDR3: CASSEEGGPYNEQFF. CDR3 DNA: TGTGCCAGCAGTGAAGAGGGGGGGCCCTACAATGAGCAGTTCTTC. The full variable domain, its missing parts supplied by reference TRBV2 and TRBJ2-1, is EPEVTQTPSHQVTQMGQEVILRCVPISNHLYFYWYRQILGQKVEFLVSFYNNEISEKSEIFDDQFSVERPDGSNFTLKIRSTKLEDSAMYFCASSEEGGPYNEQFFGPGTRLTVL.

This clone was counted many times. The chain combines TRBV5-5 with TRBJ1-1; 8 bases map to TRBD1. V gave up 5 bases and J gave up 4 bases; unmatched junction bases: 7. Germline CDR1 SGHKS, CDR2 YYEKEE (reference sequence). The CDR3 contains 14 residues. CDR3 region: CASSYRTGSTEAFF. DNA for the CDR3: TGTGCCAGCAGTTATAGGACAGGGAGCACTGAAGCTTTCTTT.

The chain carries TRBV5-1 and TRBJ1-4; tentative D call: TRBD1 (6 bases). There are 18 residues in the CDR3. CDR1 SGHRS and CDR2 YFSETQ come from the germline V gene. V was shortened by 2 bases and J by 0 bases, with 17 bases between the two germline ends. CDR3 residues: CASSLGGHVIATNEKLFF. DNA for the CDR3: TGCGCCAGCAGCTTAGGGGGGCACGTCATTGCAACTAATGAAAAACTGTTTTTT.

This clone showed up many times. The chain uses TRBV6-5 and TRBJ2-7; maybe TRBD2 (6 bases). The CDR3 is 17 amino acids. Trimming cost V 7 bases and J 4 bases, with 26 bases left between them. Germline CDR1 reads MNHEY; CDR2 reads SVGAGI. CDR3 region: CASNDPSLSEGRYEQYF. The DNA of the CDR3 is TGTGCCAGCAATGACCCGAGCCTCTCGGAAGGGAGGTACGAGCAGTACTTC.

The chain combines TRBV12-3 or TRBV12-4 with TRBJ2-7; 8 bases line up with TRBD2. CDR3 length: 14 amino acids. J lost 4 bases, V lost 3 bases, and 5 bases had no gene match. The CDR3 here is CASSFTGREYEQYF. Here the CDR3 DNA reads TGTGCCAGCAGTTTCACCGGGAGGGAATACGAGCAGTACTTC.

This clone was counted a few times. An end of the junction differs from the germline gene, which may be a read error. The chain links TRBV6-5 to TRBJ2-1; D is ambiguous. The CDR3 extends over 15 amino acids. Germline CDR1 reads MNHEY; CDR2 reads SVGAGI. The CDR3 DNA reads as TGTGCCAGCAGTGACTCGACGAACTCCAACGATGAGCAGTTCTTC. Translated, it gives CASSDSTNSNDEQFF.

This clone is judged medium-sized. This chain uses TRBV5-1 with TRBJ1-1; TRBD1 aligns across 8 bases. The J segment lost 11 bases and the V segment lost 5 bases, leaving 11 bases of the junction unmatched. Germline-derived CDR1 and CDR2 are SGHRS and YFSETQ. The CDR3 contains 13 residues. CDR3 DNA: TGCGCCAGCAGTTATGGACAGGGCGATGGGGCTTTCTTT. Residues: CASSYGQGDGAFF.

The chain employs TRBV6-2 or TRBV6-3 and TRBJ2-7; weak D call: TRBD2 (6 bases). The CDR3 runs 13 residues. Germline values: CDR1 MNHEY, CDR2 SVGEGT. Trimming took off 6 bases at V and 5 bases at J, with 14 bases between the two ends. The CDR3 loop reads CASSPGGFHEQYF. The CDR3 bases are TGTGCCAGCAGCCCTGGAGGGTTCCACGAGCAGTACTTC.

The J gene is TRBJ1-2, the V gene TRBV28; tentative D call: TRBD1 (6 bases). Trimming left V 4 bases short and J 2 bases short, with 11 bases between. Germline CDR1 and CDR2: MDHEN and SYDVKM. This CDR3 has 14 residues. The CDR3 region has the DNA TGTGCCAGCAGTTCCCCGGGACAAAACTATGGCTACACCTTC. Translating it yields CASSSPGQNYGYTF.

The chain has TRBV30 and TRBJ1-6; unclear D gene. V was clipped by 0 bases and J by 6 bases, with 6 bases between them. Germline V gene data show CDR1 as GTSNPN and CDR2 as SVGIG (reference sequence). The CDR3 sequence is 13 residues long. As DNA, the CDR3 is TGTGCCTGGAGTGTTACCCGTAATTCACCCCTCCACTTT. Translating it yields CAWSVTRNSPLHF.

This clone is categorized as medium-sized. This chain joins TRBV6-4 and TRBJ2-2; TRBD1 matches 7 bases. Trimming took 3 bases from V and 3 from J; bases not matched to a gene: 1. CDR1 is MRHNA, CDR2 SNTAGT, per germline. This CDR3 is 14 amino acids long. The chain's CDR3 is CASSEGTDTGELFF. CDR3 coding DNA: TGTGCCAGCAGTGAAGGGACAGACACCGGGGAGCTGTTTTTT.

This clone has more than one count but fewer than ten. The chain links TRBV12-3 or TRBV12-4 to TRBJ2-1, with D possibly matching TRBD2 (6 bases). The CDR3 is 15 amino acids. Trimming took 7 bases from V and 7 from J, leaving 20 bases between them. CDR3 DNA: TGTGCCAGCATCCCTTTTTGGGGTGGAGGGAATGAGCAGTTCTTC. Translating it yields CASIPFWGGGNEQFF.

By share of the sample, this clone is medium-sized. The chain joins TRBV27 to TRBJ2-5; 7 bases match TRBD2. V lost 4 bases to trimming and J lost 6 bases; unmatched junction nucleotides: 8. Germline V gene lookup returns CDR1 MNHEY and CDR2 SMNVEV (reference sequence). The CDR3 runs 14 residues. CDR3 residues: CASSSHQGGKTQYF. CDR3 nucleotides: TGTGCCAGCAGTTCGCACCAGGGAGGGAAGACCCAGTACTTC.

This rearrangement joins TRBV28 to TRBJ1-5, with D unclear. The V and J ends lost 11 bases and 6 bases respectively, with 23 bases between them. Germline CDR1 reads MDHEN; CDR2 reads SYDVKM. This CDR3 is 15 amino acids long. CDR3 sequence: CAHTPDVRPTQPQHF. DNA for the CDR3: TGTGCCCATACGCCGGACGTGAGGCCAACTCAGCCCCAGCATTTT.

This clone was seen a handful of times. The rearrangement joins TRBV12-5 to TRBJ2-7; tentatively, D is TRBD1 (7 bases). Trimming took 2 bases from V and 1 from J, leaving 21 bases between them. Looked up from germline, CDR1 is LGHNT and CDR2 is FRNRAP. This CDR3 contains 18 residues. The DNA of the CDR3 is TGTGCTAGTGGTTTGATTTATCGAGGGGGCGCGGGATCCTACGAGCAGTACTTC. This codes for CASGLIYRGGAGSYEQYF.

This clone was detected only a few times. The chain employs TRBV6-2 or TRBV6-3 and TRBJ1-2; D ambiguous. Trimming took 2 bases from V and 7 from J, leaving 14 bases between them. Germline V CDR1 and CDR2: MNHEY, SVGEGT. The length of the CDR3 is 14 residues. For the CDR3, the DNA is TGTGCCAGCAGTTACAAGGAGGAGTCGGGTGGCTACACCTTC. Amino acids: CASSYKEESGGYTF.

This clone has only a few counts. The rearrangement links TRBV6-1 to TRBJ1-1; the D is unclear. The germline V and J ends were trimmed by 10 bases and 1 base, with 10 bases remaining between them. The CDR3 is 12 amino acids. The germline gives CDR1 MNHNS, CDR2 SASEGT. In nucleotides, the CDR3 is TGTGCCATTACCGATGGGAACACTGAAGCTTTCTTT. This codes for CAITDGNTEAFF.

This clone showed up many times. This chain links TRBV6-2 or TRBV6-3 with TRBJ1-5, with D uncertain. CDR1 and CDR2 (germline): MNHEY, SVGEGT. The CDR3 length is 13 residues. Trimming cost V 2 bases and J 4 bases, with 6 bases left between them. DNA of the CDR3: TGTGCCAGCAGTTACAATGAAAATCAGCCCCAGCATTTT. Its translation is CASSYNENQPQHF.